This is a list of T cell receptor beta chains from one sample in a study of cytomegalovirus exposure and HLA in healthy donors. This table comes from immunoSEQ multiplex PCR, and its TCRdb copy is limited to in-frame clones, with some not included. Found here are approximately 65,000 clones, approximately 94% of them singletons; the top ten hold more than 0.8%. Sequenced input: PBMCs. The receptors were sampled from a woman aged 18-35 years in good health and CMV-seronegative. Both conserved end residues are part of each CDR3. Each record gives: D gene, J gene, clone size, V gene, CDR3 protein, CDR3 DNA. A D gene is named only where the DNA matches it firmly. Clone size is shown for a subset of rows, as once, few, many or a class of expanded clone.

TRBD1 | TRBJ2-7 | - | TRBV4-2 | CASSQSGTGGYEQYF | TGTGCCAGCAGCCAATCCGGGACAGGGGGCTACGAGCAGTACTTC
- | TRBJ1-6 | - | TRBV7-9 | CASSLYPGDNSPLHF | TGTGCCAGCAGCTTATACCCGGGGGATAATTCACCCCTCCACTTT
- | TRBJ2-5 | - | TRBV19 | CASSMADGIGETQYF | TGTGCCAGTAGTATGGCCGACGGGATCGGGGAGACCCAGTACTTC
TRBD1 | TRBJ2-1 | - | TRBV19 | CASSKDRGREQFF | TGTGCCAGTAGTAAAGACAGGGGACGGGAGCAGTTCTTC
TRBD1 | TRBJ2-7 | - | TRBV28 | CASGTAYEQYF | TGTGCCAGCGGGACAGCCTACGAGCAGTACTTC
TRBD1 | TRBJ2-7 | - | TRBV27 | CASSSRTGAGTYEQYF | TGTGCCAGCAGCTCCCGGACAGGGGCGGGAACCTACGAGCAGTACTTC
- | TRBJ1-2 | - | TRBV6-5 | CARNQGNYGYTF | TGTGCCCGAAACCAGGGTAACTATGGCTACACCTTC
- | TRBJ2-7 | - | TRBV18 | CASSPQQVTGSYEQYF | TGTGCCAGCTCACCACAACAGGTGACTGGCTCCTACGAGCAGTACTTC
TRBD2 | TRBJ2-1 | - | TRBV2 | CASIPGRLAGGPGEQFF | TGTGCCAGCATCCCGGGGAGACTAGCGGGGGGGCCGGGTGAGCAGTTCTTC
- | TRBJ2-3 | - | TRBV4-1 | CASSPTGGRGSGRTQYF | TGCGCCAGCAGCCCCACCGGGGGGCGGGGATCGGGGCGTACGCAGTATTTT
- | TRBJ2-7 | - | TRBV27 | CASSLGISYEQYF | TGTGCCAGCAGTTTGGGCATATCCTACGAGCAGTACTTC
TRBD1 | TRBJ2-5 | - | TRBV27 | CASSLSLGGGETQYF | TGTGCCAGCAGTTTATCGCTAGGGGGCGGGGAGACCCAGTACTTC
- | TRBJ2-1 | - | TRBV20-1 | CSARTYNEQFF | TGCAGTGCTAGAACTTACAATGAGCAGTTCTTC
- | TRBJ1-1 | once | TRBV2 | CASRGPPRMGEAFF | TGTGCCAGCAGGGGTCCTCCTAGGATGGGTGAAGCTTTCTTT
TRBD1 | TRBJ1-2 | - | TRBV27 | CASLEGTGGGYTF | TGTGCCAGCCTTGAAGGGACAGGGGGCGGCTACACCTTC
- | TRBJ2-2 | - | TRBV7-8 | CASSPHRRTGELFF | TGTGCCAGCAGCCCGCACAGGCGCACCGGGGAGCTGTTTTTT